These 8 T cell receptor beta chains were all obtained from the same sample, sequenced in a study of identical twins. MiXCR was run by TCRdb on the 5' RACE reads, yielding one entry per CDR3 protein. Found here are about 890,000 distinct CDR3 sequences, over 9% of them singletons; the top ten hold under 2%. These data were likewise used in another study, on yellow fever vaccine responses in identical twins.

Sequencing used PBMCs. The receptors here all came from a woman under 30 in good health.

J is TRBJ2-6 and V is TRBV6-1; no clear D gene. Trimming cost V 8 bases and J 4 bases, with 15 bases left between them. This CDR3 comprises 15 residues. Germline V CDR1 and CDR2: MNHNS, SASEGT. The CDR3 here is CASRTATSGANVLTF. The CDR3 DNA sequence: TGTGCCAGCCGAACAGCCACATCCGGGGCCAACGTCCTGACTTTC.

This clonotype has just a few counts. The V call is TRBV2, the J call TRBJ2-3, with D hard to call. V was cut by 1 base and J by 0 bases, with 5 bases left in between. The CDR3 is 14 amino acids. Germline values: CDR1 SNHLY, CDR2 FYNNEI. The CDR3 loop is CASSEGVSTDTQYF. DNA for the CDR3: TGTGCCAGCAGTGAAGGAGTTAGCACAGATACGCAGTATTTT.

V usage is TRBV10-3 and J usage is TRBJ2-7; D gene ambiguous. The germline CDR1 and CDR2 sequences are ENHRY and SYGVKD. Between the trimmed V and J ends, which lost 2 bases and 0 bases, there was a span of 8 bases. This CDR3 contains 14 residues. Here the CDR3 DNA reads TGTGCCATCAGTGAGGGAGTTTTCTCCTACGAGCAGTACTTC. It encodes CAISEGVFSYEQYF.

This clonotype was observed a few times. The chain joins TRBV7-9 to TRBJ2-5, with D hard to call. The CDR3 has 13 amino acids. The V gene lost 2 bases and the J gene lost 3 bases, with 7 bases spanning the gap. Germline V lookup: CDR1 SEHNR, CDR2 FQNEAQ (reference sequence). CDR3 DNA sequence: TGTGCCAGCAGCTTACCCCTTAAAGAGACCCAGTACTTC. Encoded protein: CASSLPLKETQYF. The complete variable domain, with remaining parts taken from reference TRBV7-9 and TRBJ2-5, reads DTGVSQNPRHKITKRGQNVTFRCDPISEHNRLYWYRQTLGQGPEFLTYFQNEAQLEKSRLLSDRFSAERPKGSFSTLEIQRTEQGDSAMYLCASSLPLKETQYFGPGTRLLVL.

The genes are TRBV12-3 or TRBV12-4 and TRBJ2-2; possibly TRBD2 for D (6 bases). The CDR3 extends over 15 amino acids. Trimming removed 6 bases at V and 7 bases at J, with 18 bases between. CDR3 bases: TGTGCCAGCAGCCGCCCGGGTGGAGGGCTCGGGGAGCTGTTTTTT. It is translated as CASSRPGGGLGELFF.

The chain recombines TRBV12-3 or TRBV12-4 with TRBJ2-1, with D possibly TRBD2 on 6 matching bases. The CDR3 length is 14 residues. V was clipped by 3 bases and J by 7 bases, with 13 bases between them. CDR3 DNA sequence: TGTGCCAGCAGTTTCGGGCCTGCGGGGAATGAGCAGTTCTTC. Its translation: CASSFGPAGNEQFF.

The CDR3 coding sequence is TGTGCCAGCAGTTCAGCGGGTGGCGAGCAGTACTTC. Translation gives CASSSAGGEQYF. This chain connects TRBV27 to TRBJ2-7; TRBD2 is a possible D gene (6 bases). The germline V gene has CDR1 MNHEY and CDR2 SMNVEV (reference sequence). The CDR3 is 12 residues long. The V gene lost 4 bases and the J gene lost 6 bases, with 10 bases spanning the gap.

This clonotype was counted only a few times. This chain joins TRBV20-1 and TRBJ1-1, with 7 nucleotides matching TRBD1. This CDR3 has 15 amino acids. CDR1 and CDR2 from the germline V gene are DFQATT and SNEGSKA (reference sequence). The V and J ends lost 0 bases and 2 bases, in that order; junction bases with no gene match: 6. CDR3 bases: TGCAGTGCTAGAGAACGGACAGGAATCAACACTGAAGCTTTCTTT. It specifies CSARERTGINTEAFF.